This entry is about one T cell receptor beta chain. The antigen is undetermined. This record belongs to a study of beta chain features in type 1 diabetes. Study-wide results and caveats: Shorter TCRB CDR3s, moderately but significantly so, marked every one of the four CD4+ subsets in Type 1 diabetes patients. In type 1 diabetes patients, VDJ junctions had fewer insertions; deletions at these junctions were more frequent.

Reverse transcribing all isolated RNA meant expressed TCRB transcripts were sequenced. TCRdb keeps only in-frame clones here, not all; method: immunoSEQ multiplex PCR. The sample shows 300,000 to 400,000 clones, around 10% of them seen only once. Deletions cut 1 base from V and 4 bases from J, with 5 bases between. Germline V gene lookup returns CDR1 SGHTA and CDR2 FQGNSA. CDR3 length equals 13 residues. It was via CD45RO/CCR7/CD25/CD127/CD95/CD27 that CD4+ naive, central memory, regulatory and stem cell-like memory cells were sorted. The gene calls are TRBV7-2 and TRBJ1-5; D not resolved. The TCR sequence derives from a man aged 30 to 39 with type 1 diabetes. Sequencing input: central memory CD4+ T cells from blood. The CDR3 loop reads CASSLGWNQPQHF. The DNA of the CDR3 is TGTGCCAGCAGCTTAGGGTGGAATCAGCCCCAGCATTTT.